The 24 T cell receptor beta chains below come from one sample, sequenced in a study of T-cell reconstitution after alpha-beta-depleted transplantation in children. Unique molecular identifiers were incorporated when the TCRbeta library was constructed. TCRdb reprocessed the PCR reads via MiXCR and lists one record per CDR3 protein. This table holds 700,000 or so distinct CDR3 sequences, 13% found once. The source was PBMCs, collected before TCRalphabeta/CD19-depleted stem cell transplant. The receptors derive from a girl aged 2 to 9 with congenital amegakaryocytic thrombocytopenia, due to receive a stem cell transplant.

The chain couples TRBV11-2 to TRBJ2-7; D uncertain. The CDR3 extends over 15 amino acids. CDR1 is SGHAT and CDR2 is FQNNGV in the germline V gene. Trimming removed 3 bases from V and 1 base from J, with 13 bases in between. The CDR3 sequence: CASSFIQHVSYEQYF. Here the CDR3 DNA reads TGTGCCAGCAGCTTTATCCAACACGTTTCCTACGAGCAGTACTTC. The entire variable domain, with the rest obtained from reference TRBV11-2 and TRBJ2-7, is as follows: EAGVAQSPRYKIIEKRQSVAFWCNPISGHATLYWYQQILGQGPKLLIQFQNNGVVDDSQLPKDRFSAERLKGVDSTLKIQPAKLEDSAVYLCASSFIQHVSYEQYFGPGTRLTVT.

There are many counts of this clonotype. The chain joins TRBV5-1 to TRBJ2-3; 10 positions agree with TRBD2. The CDR3 contains 15 residues. From germline, CDR1 is SGHRS and CDR2 YFSETQ. Trimming cost V 4 bases and J 4 bases; bases outside gene matches: 6. CDR3 sequence: CASSRLAGFPDTQYF. The DNA of the CDR3 is TGCGCCAGCAGCCGACTAGCGGGTTTCCCAGATACGCAGTATTTT.

This rearrangement joins TRBV5-1 to TRBJ2-1, with no clear D. Looked up from germline, CDR1 is SGHRS and CDR2 is YFSETQ. With 4 bases removed from V and 9 bases from J, the gap between germline ends came to 11 bases. This CDR3 is built from 12 residues. The CDR3 protein is CASSMEVGEQFF. The CDR3 coding sequence is TGCGCCAGCAGCATGGAAGTAGGTGAGCAGTTCTTC.

This clonotype was counted at least ten times. The junction and the germline gene differ at one end; a read error may be behind it. V and J are TRBV5-1 and TRBJ2-1, with D unresolved. The germline V gene has CDR1 SGHRS and CDR2 YFSETQ. The CDR3 is 14 amino acids. CDR3 region: CASSLAVAYNEQFF. Here the CDR3 DNA reads TGTGCCAGCAGCTTAGCAGTAGCCTACAATGAGCAGTTCTTC.

This clonotype was observed a few times. The germline gene is not matched at one end of the junction; a read error may be the cause. The V call is TRBV3-1, the J call TRBJ2-1, with TRBD2 matching over 9 bases. The CDR3 is 18 amino acids. Germline-derived CDR1 and CDR2 are LGHDT and YNNKEL (reference sequence). CDR3 protein: CACSQEELAGAVYNEQFF. As DNA, the CDR3 is TGTGCCTGCAGCCAAGAAGAACTAGCGGGCGCTGTCTACAATGAGCAGTTCTTC.

The CDR3 is CASSRPGAGELFF. In DNA, the CDR3 is TGCGCCAGCAGCCGTCCAGGCGCCGGGGAGCTGTTTTTT. The chain combines TRBV5-1 with TRBJ2-2, with D unresolved. The V end lost 4 bases, the J end lost 6 bases, and 10 bases lay between the germline ends. CDR3 size: 13 residues. From germline, CDR1 is SGHRS and CDR2 YFSETQ.

This clonotype was seen at least ten times. V and J are TRBV12-3 or TRBV12-4 and TRBJ2-2, with D perhaps TRBD1 (6 bases). This CDR3 comprises 14 residues. Trimming shortened V by 1 base and J by 4 bases, and 7 bases separated the two germline ends. The CDR3, as DNA: TGTGCCAGCAGTTTAGGGACAGCCACCGGGGAGCTGTTTTTT. Translated: CASSLGTATGELFF.

This clonotype has ten or more counts. This rearrangement joins TRBV20-1 to TRBJ1-2; D may be TRBD1 (5 bases). Germline CDR1 and CDR2: DFQATT and SNEGSKA (reference sequence). CDR3 length: 12 residues. The V end lost 4 bases, the J end lost 5 bases, and 11 bases lay between the germline ends. As DNA, the CDR3 is TGCAGTGCTATGACAGCCCTTTATGGCTACACCTTC. Amino acid sequence: CSAMTALYGYTF.

A word on this clonotype: A read error may explain this, as a much larger clone is one base away. The CDR3, as DNA: TGTGCCTGCAGTTTCGGTGGCCCCCCTCCGGATACGCAGTATTTT. Translated, it gives CACSFGGPPPDTQYF. The chain carries TRBV12-3 or TRBV12-4 and TRBJ2-3; D is unresolved. The CDR3 length is 15 residues.

The V gene is TRBV29-1, the J gene TRBJ1-4, with D maybe TRBD1 (5 bases). Per the germline V gene, CDR1 is SQVTM and CDR2 is ANQGSEA. Trimming stripped 6 bases from V and 8 bases from J, with 13 bases between. This CDR3 is built from 12 residues. The CDR3 here is CSVETEKEKLFF. In DNA form, the CDR3 reads TGCAGCGTCGAGACAGAGAAAGAAAAACTGTTTTTT.

V gene TRBV7-6 combines with J gene TRBJ2-2; D not resolved. V was clipped by 1 base and J by 1 base, with 10 bases between them. CDR3 length: 16 residues. Germline assignment: CDR1 SGHVS and CDR2 FNYEAQ. CDR3 in amino acids: CASSLDYTKNTGELFF. CDR3 in DNA: TGTGCCAGCAGCTTAGATTACACCAAGAACACCGGGGAGCTGTTTTTT.

This clonotype was recorded many times. V is TRBV20-1 and J is TRBJ2-2; 9 bases agree with TRBD2. This CDR3 comprises 15 residues. J lost 5 bases, V lost 1 base, and 5 bases had no gene match. Germline V gives CDR1 DFQATT, CDR2 SNEGSKA (reference sequence). CDR3 DNA sequence: TGCAGTGCTAGAGGCCTAGCGGGAATTACCGGGGAGCTGTTTTTT. It translates to CSARGLAGITGELFF.

The chain has TRBV14 and TRBJ2-7; 9 nucleotides agree with TRBD2. Trimming at V came to 3 bases and at J to 4 bases, leaving 10 bases not matched to a gene. The germline V gene encodes CDR1 SGHDN and CDR2 FVKESK. The CDR3 is made up of 16 amino acids. The CDR3 here is CASSQEGSLAGYEQYF. CDR3 bases: TGTGCCAGCAGCCAGGAAGGTTCCCTAGCGGGATACGAGCAGTACTTC. Full variable domain (remainder filled in from reference TRBV14 and TRBJ2-7): EAGVTQFPSHSVIEKGQTVTLRCDPISGHDNLYWYRRVMGKEIKFLLHFVKESKQDESGMPNNRFLAERTGGTYSTLKVQPAELEDSGVYFCASSQEGSLAGYEQYFGPGTRLTVT.

This clonotype has only one observation. The CDR3 DNA sequence: TGCGCCAGCAGTGAGTGGGCTAGCGGTACCGGGGAGCTGTTTTTT. Encoded protein: CASSEWASGTGELFF. The chain has TRBV10-1 and TRBJ2-2; TRBD2 agrees at 7 bases. Trimming removed 1 base from V and 5 bases from J; junction bases left unmatched: 4. Germline assignment: CDR1 WNHNN and CDR2 SYGVQD (reference sequence). CDR3 length: 15 amino acids.

About this clonotype: A much larger clonotype is one base distant, so this may be a read error. The CDR3 loop reads CASSATGHYGNQPQHF. The DNA for the CDR3 is TGTGCCAGCTCAGCAACAGGGCATTACGGCAATCAGCCCCAGCATTTT. The chain employs TRBV18 and TRBJ1-5; TRBD1 might be the D (6 bases). This CDR3 comprises 16 residues. Germline V gene sequence: CDR1 KGHSH, CDR2 LQKENI. The V end was cut by 5 bases, the J end by 2 bases, with 16 bases between.

The chain links TRBV5-1 to TRBJ2-7, with D possibly matching TRBD2 (6 bases). Germline lookup yields CDR1 SGHRS and CDR2 YFSETQ. This CDR3 spans 14 amino acids. V dropped 6 bases and J dropped 9 bases, with 22 bases sitting between them. The CDR3 nucleotides read TGCGCCAGCACGAAGACTAGTGAGTCTACGGTGCAGTACTTC. Protein: CASTKTSESTVQYF.

This clonotype has ten or more counts. The chain joins TRBV6-5 to TRBJ2-5, with a possible D match to TRBD2 (5 bases). The CDR3 extends over 16 amino acids. Germline V lookup: CDR1 MNHEY, CDR2 SVGAGI. V lost 0 bases and J lost 1, with 12 bases in between. The CDR3, as DNA: TGTGCCAGCAGTTACTCGATTGGGCTAGCCCAAGAGACCCAGTACTTC. Protein: CASSYSIGLAQETQYF.

This clonotype was observed a few times. V gene TRBV6-1 combines with J gene TRBJ2-5, with 11 bases that match TRBD2. Germline lookup yields CDR1 MNHNS and CDR2 SASEGT. V shed 5 bases and J 5 bases; nucleotides not matched to a gene: 13. The CDR3 totals 17 residues. As DNA, the CDR3 is TGTGCCAGCAGTAGTATCGTACTAGCGGGAGATCCGGAGACCCAGTACTTC. This gives the protein CASSSIVLAGDPETQYF.

The rearrangement links TRBV7-9 to TRBJ2-7, with 10 bases fitting TRBD2. The CDR3 spans 16 residues. Germline CDR1 reads SEHNR; CDR2 reads FQNEAQ (reference sequence). V lost 1 base, J lost 3 bases, and 6 bases stayed unmatched. The CDR3 here is CASSLVSQREGYEQYF. The CDR3 DNA reads TGTGCCAGCAGCTTAGTCTCCCAGCGGGAGGGCTACGAGCAGTACTTC.

The chain couples TRBV20-1 to TRBJ2-7; D is uncertain. Germline values: CDR1 DFQATT, CDR2 SNEGSKA (reference sequence). The CDR3 length is 13 residues. The germline V and J ends were trimmed by 4 bases and 0 bases, with 10 bases remaining between them. The CDR3 loop reads CSATGRSSYEQYF. CDR3 nucleotides: TGCAGTGCTACGGGCAGGAGCTCCTACGAGCAGTACTTC.

This clonotype was detected only a few times. The rearrangement links TRBV20-1 to TRBJ2-4; D is perhaps TRBD2 (6 bases). The CDR3 sequence is 14 residues long. The germline gives CDR1 DFQATT, CDR2 SNEGSKA (reference sequence). The V end lost 6 bases, the J end lost 0 bases, and 12 bases lay between the germline ends. The DNA for the CDR3 is TGCAGTGCGCCCCTAGCGCCAGCCAAAAACATTCAGTACTTC. Translated: CSAPLAPAKNIQYF.

This clonotype was seen many times. The V call is TRBV6-5, the J call TRBJ2-5; D remains ambiguous. This CDR3 has 13 amino acids. V was pared by 5 bases and J by 3 bases, with 10 bases between. The germline gives CDR1 MNHEY, CDR2 SVGAGI. CDR3 sequence reads: CASSPFNKETQYF. DNA of the CDR3: TGTGCCAGCAGTCCCTTTAATAAAGAGACCCAGTACTTC.

This clonotype was counted a few times. This sequence joins TRBV12-3 or TRBV12-4 and TRBJ2-5; TRBD1 is a possible D gene (5 bases). This CDR3 is built from 13 residues. Trimming cost V 3 bases and J 4 bases, with 9 bases left between them. In DNA form, the CDR3 reads TGTGCCAGCAGTTTCCCAGGGTCAGAGACCCAGTACTTC. Its protein product is CASSFPGSETQYF.

The chain has TRBV19 and TRBJ2-5; a possible D gene is TRBD2 (6 bases). Trimming cost V 5 bases and J 2 bases, with 15 bases left between them. Germline V CDR1 and CDR2: LNHDA, SQIVND (reference sequence). This CDR3 contains 15 residues. The DNA for the CDR3 is TGTGCCAGTAGTGGGGGACTCGCAATACAAGAGACCCAGTACTTC. Its translation is CASSGGLAIQETQYF.